These T cell receptor beta chains were read from a single sample in a study of blood T cell repertoires in COVID-19. Using immunoSEQ multiplex PCR, the repertoire was profiled, and TCRdb retains in-frame clones only, with some absent. Here the sample spans 80,000 to 100,000 clones, approximately 82% being singletons. Sequenced: peripheral blood. These receptors came from a man aged 70-80 years with active or convalescent COVID-19. CDR3s include the opening cysteine and the closing phenylalanine or tryptophan. A D gene is named only where the DNA matches it firmly. Clone size, where shown, is once, few, many, or a class for clones that have expanded.

>TRBV7-3|.|TRBJ2-7|TRBD2
CASSTGGSNYEQYF
TGTGCCAGCAGTACGGGGGGATCAAACTACGAGCAGTACTTC
>TRBV28|.|TRBJ1-2|.
CASSRQVVYGYTF
TGTGCCAGCAGTAGACAGGTAGTCTATGGCTACACCTTC
>TRBV30|.|TRBJ1-1|.
CAWNQQGATEAFF
TGTGCCTGGAATCAACAGGGAGCCACTGAAGCTTTCTTT
>TRBV27|.|TRBJ1-5|TRBD1
CASQKQGAHQPQHF
TGTGCCAGCCAGAAACAGGGGGCCCATCAGCCCCAGCATTTT
>TRBV18|once|TRBJ1-6|TRBD1
CACTGTANSPLHF
TGTGCCTGCACCGGGACAGCGAATTCACCCCTCCACTTT
>TRBV19|once|TRBJ2-1|TRBD2
CATRRGGHYNEQFF
TGTGCCACCAGGCGGGGGGGCCACTACAATGAGCAGTTCTTC
>TRBV18|.|TRBJ2-4|TRBD1
CASSPRMDRDAKNIQYF
TGTGCCAGCTCACCAAGGATGGACAGGGATGCCAAAAACATTCAGTACTTC
>TRBV3-1/TRBV3-2|.|TRBJ2-5|.
CASSQRETQYF
TGTGCCAGCAGCCAGCGAGAGACCCAGTACTTC
>TRBV3-1/TRBV3-2|.|TRBJ1-6|.
CASSQVPSRGSPLHF
TGTGCCAGCAGCCAAGTCCCCTCGAGAGGTTCACCCCTCCACTTT
>TRBV5-8|.|TRBJ1-2|.
CASSPRRGRGYGYTF
TGTGCCAGCAGCCCACGACGGGGTCGGGGCTATGGCTACACCTTC
>TRBV7-6|.|TRBJ2-5|.
CASSLGGSGSGETQYF
TGTGCCAGCAGCTTAGGAGGGTCGGGGAGCGGTGAGACCCAGTACTTC
>TRBV7-6|.|TRBJ1-1|.
CASSTGQNTEAFF
TGTGCCAGCAGCACTGGACAGAACACTGAAGCTTTCTTT
>TRBV2|.|TRBJ1-6|.
CASGSGSPLHF
TGTGCCAGCGGTTCGGGATCACCCCTCCACTTT
>TRBV3-1/TRBV3-2|.|TRBJ1-5|.
CASSHQNQPQHF
TGTGCCAGCAGCCACCAAAATCAGCCCCAGCATTTT
>TRBV7-9|.|TRBJ1-5|.
CASSLAQGKPFGNQPQHF
TGTGCCAGCAGCTTAGCGCAGGGTAAACCCTTCGGCAATCAGCCCCAGCATTTT
>TRBV7-6|.|TRBJ1-3|TRBD1
CASSLSTGTGNTIYF
TGTGCCAGCAGCTTGTCGACAGGGACTGGAAACACCATATATTTT
>TRBV4-1|.|TRBJ1-1|TRBD1
CASSLGQGGGEAFF
TGCGCCAGCAGCCTTGGACAGGGGGGGGGTGAAGCTTTCTTT
>TRBV9|.|TRBJ2-1|TRBD2
CASSVGGSGGTGEQFF
TGTGCCAGCAGCGTAGGTGGGAGCGGGGGAACCGGGGAGCAGTTCTTC
>TRBV7-8|.|TRBJ1-2|.
CASSVFGQDGYTF
TGTGCCAGCAGCGTCTTTGGGCAGGATGGCTACACCTTC
>TRBV7-9|.|TRBJ2-5|.
CASSLGFGQNEETQYF
TGTGCCAGCAGCTTAGGGTTCGGACAGAACGAGGAGACCCAGTACTTC
>TRBV6-5|.|TRBJ2-7|TRBD1
CASRVGTGAYEQYF
TGTGCCAGCCGAGTGGGGACAGGGGCCTACGAGCAGTACTTC
>TRBV5-3|.|TRBJ1-1|TRBD1
CARSLALLDRQTVPHLNTEAFF
TGTGCCAGAAGCTTGGCGTTACTGGACAGGCAAACGGTTCCCCACCTGAACACTGAAGCTTTCTTT
>TRBV4-2|.|TRBJ2-1|TRBD2
CASSQAGTSGGRTYNEQFF
TGTGCCAGCAGCCAGGCCGGGACTAGCGGGGGGCGGACCTACAATGAGCAGTTCTTC
>TRBV29-1|.|TRBJ1-5|TRBD1
CSVVTGTGQPQHF
TGCAGCGTTGTGACCGGGACAGGCCAGCCCCAGCATTTT
>TRBV19|.|TRBJ2-5|TRBD2
CATRGGAAGETQYF
TGTGCCACTCGCGGGGGGGCTGCCGGCGAGACCCAGTACTTC
>TRBV7-9|few|TRBJ1-2|TRBD1
CASSADRGLGYTF
TGTGCCAGCAGCGCAGACAGGGGGCTTGGCTACACCTTC
>TRBV29-1|.|TRBJ2-5|TRBD1
CSVRTGRQTQYF
TGCAGCGTTAGGACAGGGCGGCAGACCCAGTACTTC
>TRBV3-1/TRBV3-2|.|TRBJ2-1|TRBD1
CASSQPGTGTVHEQFF
TGTGCCAGCAGCCAACCCGGGACAGGGACAGTCCATGAGCAGTTCTTC
>TRBV5-4|.|TRBJ2-1|.
CASSLVRDIGEQFF
TGTGCCAGCAGCTTGGTCCGGGACATCGGTGAGCAGTTCTTC
>TRBV14|.|TRBJ2-3|TRBD2
CASSPRTSGATDTQYF
TGTGCCAGCAGTCCTAGGACTAGCGGGGCAACAGATACGCAGTATTTT
>TRBV6-5|.|TRBJ1-1|.
CASSTRGGNTEAFF
TGTGCCAGCAGTACCCGTGGAGGGAACACTGAAGCTTTCTTT
>TRBV5-1|.|TRBJ1-2|TRBD1
CASSLVPTTGDYGYTF
TGCGCCAGCAGCTTGGTCCCCACGACAGGGGACTATGGCTACACCTTC
>TRBV5-6|.|TRBJ2-5|.
CASSALLGQRMGETQYF
TGTGCCAGCAGCGCCCTACTCGGACAGAGGATGGGAGAGACCCAGTACTTC
>TRBV5-1|few|TRBJ2-3|TRBD2
CASSLVAGHSTDTQYF
TGCGCCAGCAGCTTGGTAGCGGGCCATAGCACAGATACGCAGTATTTT
>TRBV15|.|TRBJ2-3|TRBD2
CATSSGLAGSTDTQYF
TGTGCCACCAGCAGCGGACTAGCGGGGTCCACAGATACGCAGTATTTT
>TRBV19|.|TRBJ2-1|.
CASSRSYNEQFF
TGTGCCAGTAGTAGGAGTTACAATGAGCAGTTCTTC
>TRBV11-3|few|TRBJ1-1|.
CASSSNTVTEAFF
TGTGCCAGCAGCTCTAATACAGTGACTGAAGCTTTCTTT
>TRBV25-1|.|TRBJ1-4|.
CASSEQGSNEKLFF
TGTGCCAGCAGTGAACAGGGAAGTAATGAAAAACTGTTTTTT
>TRBV5-5|.|TRBJ2-1|.
CASSFSYRTIEHEQFF
TGTGCCAGCAGCTTTAGTTACAGGACCATCGAACATGAGCAGTTCTTC
>TRBV3-1/TRBV3-2|.|TRBJ1-1|.
CASSLPGTTEAFF
TGTGCCAGCAGCCTACCGGGTACGACTGAAGCTTTCTTT
>TRBV3-1/TRBV3-2|.|TRBJ2-7|.
CASSSSYEQYF
TGTGCCAGCAGTTCATCCTACGAGCAGTACTTC
>TRBV3-1/TRBV3-2|.|TRBJ2-2|TRBD2
CASSLSSGGDAGELFF
TGTGCCAGCAGCCTCTCCTCCGGGGGGGATGCCGGGGAGCTGTTTTTT